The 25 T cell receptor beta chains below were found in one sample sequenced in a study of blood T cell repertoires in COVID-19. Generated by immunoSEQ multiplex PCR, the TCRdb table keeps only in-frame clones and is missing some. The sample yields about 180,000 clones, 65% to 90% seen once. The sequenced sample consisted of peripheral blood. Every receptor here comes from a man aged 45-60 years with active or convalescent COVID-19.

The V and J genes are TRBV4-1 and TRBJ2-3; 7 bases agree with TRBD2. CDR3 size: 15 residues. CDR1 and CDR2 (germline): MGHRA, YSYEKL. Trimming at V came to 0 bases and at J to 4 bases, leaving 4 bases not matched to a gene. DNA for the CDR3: TGCGCCAGCAGCCAAGATAGGGAGGGACCAGATACGCAGTATTTT. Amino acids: CASSQDREGPDTQYF.

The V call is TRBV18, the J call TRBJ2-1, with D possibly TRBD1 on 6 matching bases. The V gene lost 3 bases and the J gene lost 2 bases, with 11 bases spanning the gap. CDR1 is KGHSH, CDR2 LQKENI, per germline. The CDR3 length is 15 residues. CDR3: CASSPYRVPYNEQFF. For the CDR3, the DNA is TGTGCCAGCTCACCCTACAGGGTCCCCTACAATGAGCAGTTCTTC.

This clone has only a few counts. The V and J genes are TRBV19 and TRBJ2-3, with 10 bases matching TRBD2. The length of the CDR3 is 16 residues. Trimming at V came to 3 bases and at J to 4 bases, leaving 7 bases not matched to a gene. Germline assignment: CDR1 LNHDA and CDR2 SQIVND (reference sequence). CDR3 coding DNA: TGTGCCAGTAGTATGGGTCTAGCGGGAGCGTCAGATACGCAGTATTTT. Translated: CASSMGLAGASDTQYF.

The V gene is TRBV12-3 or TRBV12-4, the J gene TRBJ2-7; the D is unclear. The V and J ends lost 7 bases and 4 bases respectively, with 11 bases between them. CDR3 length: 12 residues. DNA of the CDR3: TGTGCCAGCACCCCGGTGATGTACGAGCAGTACTTC. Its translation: CASTPVMYEQYF.

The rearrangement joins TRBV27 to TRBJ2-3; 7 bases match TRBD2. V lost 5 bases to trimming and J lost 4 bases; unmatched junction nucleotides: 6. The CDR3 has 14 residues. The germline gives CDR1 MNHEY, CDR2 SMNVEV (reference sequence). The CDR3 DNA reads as TGTGCCAGCAGTGTATGGGGAGGGGCAGATACGCAGTATTTT. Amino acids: CASSVWGGADTQYF.

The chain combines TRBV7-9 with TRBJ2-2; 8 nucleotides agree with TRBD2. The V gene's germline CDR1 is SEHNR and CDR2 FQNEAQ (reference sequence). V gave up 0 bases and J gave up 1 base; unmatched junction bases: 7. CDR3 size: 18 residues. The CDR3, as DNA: TGTGCCAGCAGCTTAGCGCAAAGTCTAGCGGGGAACACCGGGGAGCTGTTTTTT. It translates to CASSLAQSLAGNTGELFF.

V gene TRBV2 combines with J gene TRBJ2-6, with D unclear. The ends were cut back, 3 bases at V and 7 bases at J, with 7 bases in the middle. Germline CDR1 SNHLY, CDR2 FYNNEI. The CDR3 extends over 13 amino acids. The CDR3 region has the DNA TGTGCCAGCAGTGAGCGTAGCGCCAACGTCCTGACTTTC. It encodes CASSERSANVLTF.

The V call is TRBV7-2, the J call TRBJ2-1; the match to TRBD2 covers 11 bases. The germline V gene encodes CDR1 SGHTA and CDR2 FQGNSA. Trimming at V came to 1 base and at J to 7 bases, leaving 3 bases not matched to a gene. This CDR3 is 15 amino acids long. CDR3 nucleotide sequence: TGTGCCAGCAGCTTAGGCGCTAGCGGGAGGAATGAGCAGTTCTTC. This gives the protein CASSLGASGRNEQFF.

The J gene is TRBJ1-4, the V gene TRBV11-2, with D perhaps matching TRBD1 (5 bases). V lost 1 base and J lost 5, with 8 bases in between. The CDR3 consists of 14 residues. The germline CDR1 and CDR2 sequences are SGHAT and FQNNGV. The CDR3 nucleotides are TGTGCCAGCAGCTTAGGTACAGGAAATGAAAAACTGTTTTTT. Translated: CASSLGTGNEKLFF.

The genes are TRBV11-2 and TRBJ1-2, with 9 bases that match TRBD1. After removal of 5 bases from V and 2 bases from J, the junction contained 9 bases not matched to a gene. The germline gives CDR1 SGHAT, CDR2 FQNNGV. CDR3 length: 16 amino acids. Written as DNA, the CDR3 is TGTGCCAGCAGCATAACCGGGACAGGGAGAAACTATGGCTACACCTTC. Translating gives CASSITGTGRNYGYTF.

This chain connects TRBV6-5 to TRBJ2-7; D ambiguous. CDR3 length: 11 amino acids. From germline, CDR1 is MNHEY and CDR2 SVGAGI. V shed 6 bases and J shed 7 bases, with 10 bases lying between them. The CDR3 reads CASRTGAEQYF. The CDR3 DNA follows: TGTGCCAGCAGGACTGGAGCTGAGCAGTACTTC.

The CDR3 spells CASSYSPQGNTIYF. The DNA for the CDR3 is TGTGCCAGCAGTTACTCACCACAGGGGAACACCATATATTTT. The J gene is TRBJ1-3, the V gene TRBV6-5; 7 positions agree with TRBD1. Germline V gene sequence: CDR1 MNHEY, CDR2 SVGAGI. This CDR3 comprises 14 residues. V lost 0 bases and J lost 7; bases outside the gene matches: 3.

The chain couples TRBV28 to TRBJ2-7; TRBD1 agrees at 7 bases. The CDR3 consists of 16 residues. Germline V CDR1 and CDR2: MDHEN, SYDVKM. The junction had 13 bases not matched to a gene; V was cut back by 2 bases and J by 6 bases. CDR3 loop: CASSLHGQGGQSEQYF. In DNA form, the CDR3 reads TGTGCCAGCAGTTTACACGGTCAAGGGGGCCAGTCCGAGCAGTACTTC.

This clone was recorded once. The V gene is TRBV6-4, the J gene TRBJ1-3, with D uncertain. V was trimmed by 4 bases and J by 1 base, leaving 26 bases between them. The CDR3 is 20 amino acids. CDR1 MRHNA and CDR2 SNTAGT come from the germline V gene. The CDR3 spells CASSGRRGPGTELSGNTIYF. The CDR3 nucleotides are TGTGCCAGCAGTGGCCGGCGCGGGCCCGGAACGGAATTGTCTGGAAACACCATATATTTT.

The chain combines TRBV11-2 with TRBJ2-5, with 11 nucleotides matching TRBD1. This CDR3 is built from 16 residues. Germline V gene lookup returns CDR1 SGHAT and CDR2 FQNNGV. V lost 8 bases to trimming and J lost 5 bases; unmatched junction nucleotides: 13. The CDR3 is CASSGQGAMRRETQYF. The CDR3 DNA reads TGTGCCAGCTCAGGACAGGGGGCTATGAGGAGGGAGACCCAGTACTTC.

The CDR3 is CASSSRGQGGNQPQHF. CDR3 coding DNA: TGTGCCAGCAGCTCCCGAGGACAGGGGGGGAATCAGCCCCAGCATTTT. J is TRBJ1-5 and V is TRBV5-6; 10 nucleotides align to TRBD1. Germline V gene data show CDR1 as SGHDT and CDR2 as YYEEEE. V dropped 3 bases and J dropped 4; count of bases not matched to a gene: 7. The CDR3 consists of 16 residues.

DNA for the CDR3: TGCGCCAGCAGCTTGGCGGGACAGGGAACTCATTCACCCCTCCACTTT. It specifies CASSLAGQGTHSPLHF. The V call is TRBV5-1, the J call TRBJ1-6; 9 bases agree with TRBD1. This CDR3 comprises 16 residues. J lost 8 bases, V lost 0 bases, and 6 bases had no gene match. Germline lookup yields CDR1 SGHRS and CDR2 YFSETQ.

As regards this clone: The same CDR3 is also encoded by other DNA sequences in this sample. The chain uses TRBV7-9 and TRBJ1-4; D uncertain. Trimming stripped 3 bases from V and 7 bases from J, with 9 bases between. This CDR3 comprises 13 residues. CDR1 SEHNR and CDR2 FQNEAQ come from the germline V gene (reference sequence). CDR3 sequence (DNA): TGTGCCAGCAGCTTGGGCACGAGTGAAAAACTGTTTTTT. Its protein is CASSLGTSEKLFF.

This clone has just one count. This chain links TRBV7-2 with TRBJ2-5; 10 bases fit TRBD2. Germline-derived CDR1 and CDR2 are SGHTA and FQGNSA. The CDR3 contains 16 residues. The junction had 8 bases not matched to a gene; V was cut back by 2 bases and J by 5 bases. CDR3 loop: CASSLSSGGAGETQYF. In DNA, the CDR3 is TGTGCCAGCAGCTTATCCAGCGGGGGGGCCGGGGAGACCCAGTACTTC.

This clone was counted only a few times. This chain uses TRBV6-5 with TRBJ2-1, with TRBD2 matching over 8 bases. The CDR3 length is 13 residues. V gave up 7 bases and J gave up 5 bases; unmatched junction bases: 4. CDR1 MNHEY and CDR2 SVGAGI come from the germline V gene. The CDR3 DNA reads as TGTGCCAGCACAGGTAGCGGGGACAATGAGCAGTTCTTC. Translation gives CASTGSGDNEQFF.

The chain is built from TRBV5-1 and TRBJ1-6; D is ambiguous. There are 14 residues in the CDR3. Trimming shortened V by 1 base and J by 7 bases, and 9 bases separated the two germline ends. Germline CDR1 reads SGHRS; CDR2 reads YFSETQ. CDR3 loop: CASSLNAENSPLHF. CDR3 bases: TGCGCCAGCAGCTTGAACGCCGAGAATTCACCCCTCCACTTT.

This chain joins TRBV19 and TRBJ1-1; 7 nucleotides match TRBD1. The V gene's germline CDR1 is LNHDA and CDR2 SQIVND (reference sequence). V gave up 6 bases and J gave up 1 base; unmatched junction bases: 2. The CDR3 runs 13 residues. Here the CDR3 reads CASRTGTNTEAFF. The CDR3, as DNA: TGTGCCAGTAGGACAGGGACGAACACTGAAGCTTTCTTT.

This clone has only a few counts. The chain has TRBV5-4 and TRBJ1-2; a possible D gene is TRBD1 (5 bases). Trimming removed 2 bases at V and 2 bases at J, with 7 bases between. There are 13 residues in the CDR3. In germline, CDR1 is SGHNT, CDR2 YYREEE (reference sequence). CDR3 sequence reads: CASSLDRNYGYTF. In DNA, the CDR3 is TGTGCCAGCAGCTTAGACAGAAACTATGGCTACACCTTC.

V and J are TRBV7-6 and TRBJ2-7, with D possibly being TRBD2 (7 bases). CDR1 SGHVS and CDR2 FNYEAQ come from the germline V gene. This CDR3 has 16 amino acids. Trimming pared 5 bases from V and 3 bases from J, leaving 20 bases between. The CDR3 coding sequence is TGTGCCAGCAGCCCCGGTGTAGGGGGGGACCTCTACGAGCAGTACTTC. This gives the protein CASSPGVGGDLYEQYF.

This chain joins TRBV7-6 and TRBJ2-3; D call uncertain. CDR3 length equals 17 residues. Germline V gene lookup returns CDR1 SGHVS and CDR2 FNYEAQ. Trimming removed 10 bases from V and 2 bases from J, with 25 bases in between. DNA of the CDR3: TGTGCCAACCCCACCAGTCGAGGCCTAAGTCCCACAGATACGCAGTATTTT. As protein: CANPTSRGLSPTDTQYF.